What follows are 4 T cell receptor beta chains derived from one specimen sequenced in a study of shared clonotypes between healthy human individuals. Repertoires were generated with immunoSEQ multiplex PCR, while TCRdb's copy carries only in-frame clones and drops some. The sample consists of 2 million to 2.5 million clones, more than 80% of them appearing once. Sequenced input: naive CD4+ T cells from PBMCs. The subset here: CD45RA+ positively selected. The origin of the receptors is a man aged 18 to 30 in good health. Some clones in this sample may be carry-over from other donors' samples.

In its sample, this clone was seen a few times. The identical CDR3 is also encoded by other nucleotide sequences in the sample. CDR3 amino acids: CAWSVQGDTEAFF. The DNA of the CDR3 is TGTGCCTGGAGTGTACAGGGGGACACTGAAGCTTTCTTT. The chain couples TRBV30 to TRBJ1-1, with 8 bases aligning to TRBD1. Germline assignment: CDR1 GTSNPN and CDR2 SVGIG (reference sequence). This CDR3 is built from 13 residues. The V and J ends lost 0 bases and 3 bases, in that order; junction bases with no gene match: 0.

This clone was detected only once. Written as DNA, the CDR3 is TGTGCCAGCAGCTCCGCGGGCTCTGGGGCCAACGTCCTGACTTTC. Its translation is CASSSAGSGANVLTF. The chain uses TRBV7-3 and TRBJ2-6, with a weak D call TRBD2 (5 bases). Germline-derived CDR1 and CDR2 are SGHTA and FQGTGA. The CDR3 runs 15 residues. Trimming cost V 4 bases and J 0 bases, with 7 bases left between them.

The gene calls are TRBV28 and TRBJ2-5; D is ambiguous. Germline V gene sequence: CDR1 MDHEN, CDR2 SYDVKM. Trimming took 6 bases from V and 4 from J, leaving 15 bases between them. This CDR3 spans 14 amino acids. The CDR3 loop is CASSLVETPETQYF. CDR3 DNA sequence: TGTGCCAGCAGCCTCGTGGAGACCCCAGAGACCCAGTACTTC.

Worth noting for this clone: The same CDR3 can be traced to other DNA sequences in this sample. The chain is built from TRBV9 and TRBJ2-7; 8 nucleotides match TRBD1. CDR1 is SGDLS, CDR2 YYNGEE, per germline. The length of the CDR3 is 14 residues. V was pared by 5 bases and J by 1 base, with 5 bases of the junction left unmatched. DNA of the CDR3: TGTGCCAGCAGTTCCGGGACAGGATCCTACGAGCAGTACTTC. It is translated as CASSSGTGSYEQYF.